Listed here are 26 T cell receptor beta chains from one sample, sequenced in a study of cytomegalovirus exposure and HLA in healthy donors. 13 Jbeta primers and 60 Vbeta primers were used for the PCR. Sequencing was performed with immunoSEQ multiplex PCR; in TCRdb, only in-frame clones are kept and a portion is missing. The table has 100,000 or so clones, roughly 70% seen once. The source material was PBMCs. These TCRs come from a woman younger than 35 in good health and CMV-seropositive.

The gene calls are TRBV29-1 and TRBJ1-1; unclear D gene. The germline V gene has CDR1 SQVTM and CDR2 ANQGSEA. The CDR3 consists of 14 residues. V was clipped by 7 bases and J by 4 bases, with 19 bases between them. Here the CDR3 DNA reads TGCAGCGCCCGGAATCCTTCTACGGGCACTGAAGCTTTCTTT. Encoded protein: CSARNPSTGTEAFF.

As DNA, the CDR3 is TGTGCCAGCAGCTTAGCGGAAGGGACTGGCTACGAGCAGTACTTC. Amino acids: CASSLAEGTGYEQYF. The chain employs TRBV7-6 and TRBJ2-7, with D tentatively TRBD2 (6 bases). This CDR3 has 15 residues. The germline gives CDR1 SGHVS, CDR2 FNYEAQ. Trimming took off 0 bases at V and 3 bases at J, with 12 bases between the two ends.

Regarding this clone: Its ends do not fully match the called genes, so a read error is possible. The chain recombines TRBV28 with TRBJ2-1; TRBD1 is a possible D gene (6 bases). The CDR3 runs 13 residues. Germline CDR1 is MDHEN and CDR2 is SYDVKM. The CDR3 nucleotides are TGTGCCAGCAGTCCTCCTAGGGACAATGGGCAGTTCTTC. Its protein is CASSPPRDNGQFF. The full variable domain, completed using reference TRBV28 and TRBJ2-1, is DVKVTQSSRYLVKRTGEKVFLECVQDMDHENMFWYRQDPGLGLRLIYFSYDVKMKEKGDIPEGYSVSREKKERFSLILESASTNQTSMYLCASSPPRDNGQFFGPGTRLTVL.

The chain employs TRBV5-1 and TRBJ1-1; D is unresolved. CDR3 length: 15 residues. Germline V gene sequence: CDR1 SGHRS, CDR2 YFSETQ. V was trimmed by 3 bases and J by 1 base, leaving 13 bases between them. The CDR3, as DNA: TGCGCCAGCAGCTCCCACTATACGGCGAACACTGAAGCTTTCTTT. Translating it yields CASSSHYTANTEAFF. The full variable domain, with the rest looked up from reference TRBV5-1 and TRBJ1-1, is KAGVTQTPRYLIKTRGQQVTLSCSPISGHRSVSWYQQTPGQGLQFLFEYFSETQRNKGNFPGRFSGRQFSNSRSEMNVSTLELGDSALYLCASSSHYTANTEAFFGQGTRLTVV.

This clone was seen only once. The chain links TRBV29-1 to TRBJ2-7; possible D gene TRBD2, 6 bases. Between the trimmed V and J ends, which lost 5 bases and 2 bases, there was a span of 16 bases. In germline, CDR1 is SQVTM, CDR2 ANQGSEA. The CDR3 sequence is 14 residues long. The CDR3 here is CSVLLTQRAYEQYF. The DNA for the CDR3 is TGCAGCGTTTTACTAACACAGCGGGCCTACGAGCAGTACTTC.

The chain has TRBV6-5 and TRBJ2-3, with D perhaps TRBD2 (6 bases). Trimming left V 4 bases short and J 1 base short, with 12 bases between. Germline V gene sequence: CDR1 MNHEY, CDR2 SVGAGI. CDR3 length equals 15 residues. CDR3 nucleotides: TGTGCCAGCAGTTTGGGAGGCCGTGGCACAGATACGCAGTATTTT. Translation: CASSLGGRGTDTQYF.

This chain connects TRBV6-1 to TRBJ1-3; D perhaps matches TRBD1 (5 bases). Trimming stripped 2 bases from V and 3 bases from J, with 17 bases between. The CDR3 loop spans 17 amino acids. Germline values: CDR1 MNHNS, CDR2 SASEGT. In DNA form, the CDR3 reads TGTGCCAGCAGTGAAACTCTCCAAGGGGCCGGTGGAAACACCATATATTTT. This sequence encodes CASSETLQGAGGNTIYF.

J is TRBJ2-1 and V is TRBV7-9, with TRBD2 matching over 10 bases. Unmatched junction bases numbered 4, after V lost 5 bases and J lost 0 bases. Germline V gene data show CDR1 as SEHNR and CDR2 as FQNEAQ (reference sequence). CDR3 length equals 16 residues. CDR3 sequence: CASSATSGFSYNEQFF. CDR3 sequence (DNA): TGTGCCAGCAGCGCGACTAGCGGGTTCTCCTACAATGAGCAGTTCTTC.

This rearrangement joins TRBV18 to TRBJ2-5, with 10 bases fitting TRBD2. Germline values: CDR1 KGHSH, CDR2 LQKENI. This CDR3 comprises 15 residues. The V gene end was trimmed by 6 bases and the J gene end by 2 bases; junction bases not matched to a gene: 6. In DNA, the CDR3 is TGTGCCAGCTCCCGTGGAGCGGGAGGGCAAGAGACCCAGTACTTC. This translates into CASSRGAGGQETQYF.

This chain links TRBV29-1 with TRBJ2-2; 7 nucleotides line up with TRBD1. The V gene's germline CDR1 is SQVTM and CDR2 ANQGSEA. The CDR3 runs 16 residues. Trimming took 4 bases from V and 1 from J; bases not matched to a gene: 9. The CDR3 protein is CSVAKGGVLNTGELFF. The CDR3 region has the DNA TGCAGCGTTGCCAAAGGGGGCGTCCTGAACACCGGGGAGCTGTTTTTT.

This sequence joins TRBV7-2 and TRBJ2-5; D is possibly TRBD1 (5 bases). V gave up 5 bases and J gave up 5 bases, with 15 bases separating them. Germline V lookup: CDR1 SGHTA, CDR2 FQGNSA. The CDR3 has 14 amino acids. For the CDR3, the DNA is TGTGCCAGCAGCCCCCTAGGGGTAATTGAGACCCAGTACTTC. This sequence encodes CASSPLGVIETQYF.

The chain couples TRBV30 to TRBJ2-7; 7 bases map to TRBD2. The germline V gene has CDR1 GTSNPN and CDR2 SVGIG (reference sequence). Trimming cost V 0 bases and J 2 bases; bases outside gene matches: 4. CDR3 length: 14 amino acids. The CDR3 nucleotides read TGTGCCTGGAGTGTACTGGGACTACCCTACGAGCAGTACTTC. Translation: CAWSVLGLPYEQYF.

This rearrangement joins TRBV9 to TRBJ1-1, with D perhaps matching TRBD1 (6 bases). Germline values: CDR1 SGDLS, CDR2 YYNGEE. The CDR3 runs to 17 residues. V was shortened by 0 bases and J by 5 bases, with 20 bases between the two germline ends. In nucleotides, the CDR3 is TGTGCCAGCAGCGTAGGTCGGGACACCCAATCGGGGACTGAAGCTTTCTTT. This sequence encodes CASSVGRDTQSGTEAFF.

Turning to this clone: Germline is not matched at one junction end, which may reflect a read error. The chain uses TRBV7-8 and TRBJ2-7; 9 nucleotides align to TRBD2. Germline V gene sequence: CDR1 SGHVS, CDR2 FQNEAQ. The CDR3 contains 14 residues. The CDR3 spells CASSLAGSSYEQYF. The CDR3 DNA follows: TGTGCCAGCAGCCTAGCGGGGAGCTCCTACGAGCAGTACTTC. The full variable domain, rest sourced from reference TRBV7-8 and TRBJ2-7, is GAGVSQSPRYKVAKRGQDVALRCDPISGHVSLFWYQQALGQGPEFLTYFQNEAQLDKSGLPSDRFFAERPEGSVSTLKIQRTQQEDSAVYLCASSLAGSSYEQYFGPGTRLTVT.

The chain uses TRBV5-1 and TRBJ2-7; TRBD1 is a possible D gene (5 bases). V was clipped by 0 bases and J by 6 bases, with 13 bases between them. CDR1 is SGHRS and CDR2 is YFSETQ in the germline V gene. This CDR3 region has 14 residues. Here the CDR3 reads CASSLVGALGEQYF. The CDR3 nucleotides are TGCGCCAGCAGCTTGGTTGGGGCCCTCGGCGAGCAGTACTTC.

The V gene is TRBV4-1, the J gene TRBJ2-7; TRBD1 aligns across 8 bases. Germline V CDR1 and CDR2: MGHRA, YSYEKL. V lost 6 bases and J lost 4; bases outside the gene matches: 8. The CDR3 spans 14 residues. CDR3 residues: CASRPGTGPYEQYF. The DNA of the CDR3 is TGCGCCAGCAGACCCGGGACAGGCCCTTACGAGCAGTACTTC.

The CDR3 here is CASSPMETYEQYF. The CDR3 nucleotides are TGTGCCAGCTCACCAATGGAGACCTACGAGCAGTACTTC. The gene calls are TRBV18 and TRBJ2-7; D is unclear. Trimming cost V 2 bases and J 2 bases, with 7 bases left between them. CDR3 size: 13 residues. The germline V gene encodes CDR1 KGHSH and CDR2 LQKENI. Filled out from reference TRBV18 and TRBJ2-7, the complete variable domain reads NAGVMQNPRHLVRRRGQEARLRCSPMKGHSHVYWYRQLPEEGLKFMVYLQKENIIDESGMPKERFSAEFPKEGPSILRIQQVVRGDSAAYFCASSPMETYEQYFGPGTRLTVT.

The V gene is TRBV30, the J gene TRBJ2-7, with TRBD2 as a possible D gene (6 bases). V dropped 0 bases and J dropped 10 bases, with 16 bases sitting between them. Germline V gene lookup returns CDR1 GTSNPN and CDR2 SVGIG (reference sequence). This CDR3 is built from 13 residues. The CDR3: CAWSVMGGGDQYF. The DNA for the CDR3 is TGTGCCTGGAGTGTAATGGGTGGCGGGGACCAGTACTTC.

This chain uses TRBV10-3 with TRBJ2-7, with TRBD2 as a possible D gene (5 bases). Germline CDR1 ENHRY, CDR2 SYGVKD. The CDR3 length is 12 residues. V gave up 10 bases and J gave up 2 bases, with 12 bases separating them. The CDR3 region is CATGRETYEQYF. As DNA, the CDR3 is TGTGCCACCGGACGGGAAACCTACGAGCAGTACTTC.

The chain carries TRBV15 and TRBJ2-1, with 8 bases aligning to TRBD2. The CDR3 sequence is 16 residues long. The trim removed 0 bases at V and 1 base at J, leaving 2 bases unmatched. Germline V gene lookup returns CDR1 LNHNV and CDR2 YYDKDF (reference sequence). The chain's CDR3 is CATSRDLAGSYNEQFF. The CDR3, as DNA: TGTGCCACCAGCAGAGATTTAGCGGGATCCTACAATGAGCAGTTCTTC. Supplemented by reference TRBV15 and TRBJ2-1, the full variable domain reads DAMVIQNPRYQVTQFGKPVTLSCSQTLNHNVMYWYQQKSSQAPKLLFHYYDKDFNNEADTPDNFQSRRPNTSFCFLDIRSPGLGDTAMYLCATSRDLAGSYNEQFFGPGTRLTVL.

This sequence joins TRBV28 and TRBJ1-5; D is perhaps TRBD1 (6 bases). V was clipped by 7 bases and J by 5 bases, with 18 bases between them. The germline V gene has CDR1 MDHEN and CDR2 SYDVKM. The CDR3 is 15 amino acids. The CDR3 loop is CASNGAGVPDQPQHF. DNA for the CDR3: TGTGCCAGCAACGGGGCAGGGGTGCCGGATCAGCCCCAGCATTTT.

V is TRBV13 and J is TRBJ2-7, with TRBD2 identical over 8 bases. With 1 base clipped from V and 2 bases from J, the junction kept 4 bases outside the gene matches. Germline CDR1 reads PRHDT; CDR2 reads FYEKMQ (reference sequence). The CDR3 has 15 amino acids. CDR3 loop: CASSLAAGGAYEQYF. The CDR3 DNA follows: TGTGCCAGCAGCTTAGCGGCGGGAGGTGCCTACGAGCAGTACTTC.

The V gene is TRBV4-3, the J gene TRBJ2-3, with 10 positions matching TRBD2. Germline V gives CDR1 LGHNA, CDR2 YSLEER. The CDR3 is 21 residues long. The trim removed 0 bases at V and 4 bases at J, leaving 19 bases unmatched. The CDR3 DNA reads as TGCGCCAGCAGCCAAGATCTCGGGTTAGCGGGAGGCCTGGGGAGGGCAGATACGCAGTATTTT. Translating gives CASSQDLGLAGGLGRADTQYF.

The CDR3 sequence is CASSQGYGQGAETQYF. The DNA of the CDR3 is TGCGCCAGCAGCCAAGGGTACGGACAGGGGGCAGAGACCCAGTACTTC. V gene TRBV4-3 combines with J gene TRBJ2-5; 11 positions match TRBD1. V shed 1 base, J shed 4 bases, and the junction held 5 bases outside the gene matches. There are 16 residues in the CDR3. Germline loops: CDR1 LGHNA, CDR2 YSLEER.

This chain uses TRBV19 with TRBJ1-2; 7 nucleotides line up with TRBD1. Germline values: CDR1 LNHDA, CDR2 SQIVND (reference sequence). With V trimmed by 6 bases and J by 6 bases, 13 bases remained unmatched. The CDR3 is 15 amino acids. In DNA form, the CDR3 reads TGTGCCAGTAGCCGGGAGGGGGCAGTGAAGGATGGCTACACCTTC. It translates to CASSREGAVKDGYTF.

In this sample, this clone turned up a few times. The genes are TRBV6-6 and TRBJ2-1; D remains ambiguous. The germline CDR1 and CDR2 sequences are MNHNY and SVGAGI (reference sequence). The CDR3 extends over 14 amino acids. Between the trimmed V and J ends, which lost 9 bases and 0 bases, there was a span of 12 bases. The CDR3 DNA reads as TGTGCCAGTCGACTCGCAGACTCCTACAATGAGCAGTTCTTC. Residues: CASRLADSYNEQFF.